This T cell receptor (beta chain) emerged from a study of cytomegalovirus exposure and HLA in healthy donors. Only in-frame clones appear in the TCRdb table, and some are missing; sequencing was by immunoSEQ multiplex PCR. The table lists about 310,000 clones, around 90% of them singletons, with 0.9% to 1% in the top ten. Per germline, CDR1 SNHLY and CDR2 FYNNEI. The V end lost 6 bases, the J end lost 4 bases, and 22 bases lay between the germline ends. The CDR3 runs to 17 residues. Study results and caveats: The authors enumerated roughly 180 TCR beta chains as linked to cytomegalovirus. There were a few CMV-associated chains whose specificity for CMV antigens was confirmed in vitro. First-cohort TCR clusters tended to co-occur in the approximately 120 validation repertoires, a later analysis found.

Of note for this clone: The antigen remains unidentified.

The chain couples TRBV2 to TRBJ1-3; D is perhaps TRBD1 (5 bases). The TCR was taken from a young man in good health and CMV-seronegative. The specimen sequenced was PBMCs. The CDR3 coding sequence is TGTGCCAGCAGGGCCCCCGGGGGGGGTGGCGAAGGAAACACCATATATTTT. Translating it yields CASRAPGGGGEGNTIYF.